This TCR beta chain was documented in a study of Graves' ophthalmopathy and Graves' hyperthyroidism. The study, taken as a whole, reports: Prediction of ophthalmopathy progression reached around 71% sensitivity and approximately 74% specificity. A majority of expanded thyroid clonotypes exceeding 0.001 frequency were likewise present in blood. Using a 13-signature model, the authors split ophthalmopathy from stable hyperthyroidism, with about 88% sensitivity and 80% to 84% specificity.

The TCR beta CDR3 regions underwent amplification from RNA transcripts. First-round RT-PCR relied on HTBI primers, and a second-round multiplex PCR came next. Each CDR3 protein gets one entry after TCRdb re-called the multiplex PCR reads with MiXCR. The sample has about half a million distinct CDR3 sequences, approximately 15% seen once. This clonotype was detected many times. Its cognate antigen is unknown. There are 15 residues in the CDR3. The trim removed 4 bases at V and 5 bases at J, leaving 3 bases unmatched. Germline-derived CDR1 and CDR2 are MNHEY and SVGAGI. Around 10 ml of fresh blood yielded the PBMCs by density gradient.

The receptor was derived from a woman aged 25 to 39 with Graves' ophthalmopathy. The sequenced material came from blood. The V gene is TRBV6-5, the J gene TRBJ2-2, with 11 positions matching TRBD1. In DNA form, the CDR3 reads TGTGCCAGCAGTTCCGGGACAGGGGGGACCGGGGAGCTGTTTTTT. Translated, it gives CASSSGTGGTGELFF.